This T cell receptor (delta chain) stems from a study of gamma-delta chains in newborns, infants, children. Overall study: Microbial exposure reportedly drives polyclonal innate γδ T cell expansion after birth.

TCRdb reanalysed the reads with CATT. The table has about 1,600 delta-chain clones, roughly two fifths seen once. Germline V lookup: CDR1 GEAIGNYY, CDR2 EKD. This CDR3 has 20 amino acids. With V trimmed by 0 bases and J by 1 base, 18 bases remained unmatched. Sample share makes this clone large (0.1 to 1%). The origin of this receptor is a child who had a fever. The sequenced sample was blood. J is TRDJ1 and V is TRDV2, with 8 bases identical to TRDD3. CDR3 nucleotides: TGTGCCTGTGACACCTTAATTGGTACTGGGGGTCAACGGACCACCGATAAACTCATCTTT. Translated: CACDTLIGTGGQRTTDKLIF.